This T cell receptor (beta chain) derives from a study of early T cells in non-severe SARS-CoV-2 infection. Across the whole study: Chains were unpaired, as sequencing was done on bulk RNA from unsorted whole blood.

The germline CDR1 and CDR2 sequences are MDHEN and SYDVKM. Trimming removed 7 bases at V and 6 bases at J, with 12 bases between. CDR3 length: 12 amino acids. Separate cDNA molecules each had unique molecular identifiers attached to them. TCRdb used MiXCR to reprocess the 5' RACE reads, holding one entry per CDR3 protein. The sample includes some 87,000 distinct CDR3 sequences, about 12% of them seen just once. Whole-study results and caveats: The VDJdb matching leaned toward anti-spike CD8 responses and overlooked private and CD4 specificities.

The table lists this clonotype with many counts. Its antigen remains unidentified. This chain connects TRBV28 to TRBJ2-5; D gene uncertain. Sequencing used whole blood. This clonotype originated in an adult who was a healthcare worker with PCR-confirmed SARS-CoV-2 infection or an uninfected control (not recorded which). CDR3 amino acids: CASNTQAKTQYF. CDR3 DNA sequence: TGTGCCAGCAATACTCAGGCCAAGACCCAGTACTTC. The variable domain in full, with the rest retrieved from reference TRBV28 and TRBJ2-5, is DVKVTQSSRYLVKRTGEKVFLECVQDMDHENMFWYRQDPGLGLRLIYFSYDVKMKEKGDIPEGYSVSREKKERFSLILESASTNQTSMYLCASNTQAKTQYFGPGTRLLVL.